This is a list of T cell receptor beta chains from one sample in a study of control samples from healthy donors and cancer patients. Sequenced by immunoSEQ multiplex PCR; TCRdb stores in-frame clones only, minus some. This table has tens of thousands of clones, approximately 94% appearing once. The sample comprised blood. All receptors come from a woman between 25 and 40 years old in good health. Each CDR3 is given with its conserved first and last residue. A row's size may be missing; if present it is once, few, many or a size class.

J gene: TRBJ2-7
clone size: NA
V gene: TRBV6-5
CDR3 protein: CASSYTRVGGASEQYF

J gene: TRBJ2-1
clone size: NA
V gene: TRBV14
CDR3 protein: CASSQTTGGNEQFF

J gene: TRBJ1-1
clone size: NA
V gene: TRBV6-2/TRBV6-3
CDR3 protein: CASSYSNGTVANTEAFF

J gene: TRBJ1-5
clone size: NA
V gene: TRBV4-1
CDR3 protein: CASSQARTHSGNQPQHF

J gene: TRBJ1-1
clone size: NA
V gene: TRBV20-1
CDR3 protein: CSASGQGLGTEAFF

J gene: TRBJ2-1
clone size: NA
V gene: TRBV6-6
CDR3 protein: CASRKDPTEYEQFF

J gene: TRBJ1-1
clone size: NA
V gene: TRBV7-9
CDR3 protein: CASTGTSPKAFF

J gene: TRBJ2-5
clone size: few
V gene: TRBV11-3
CDR3 protein: CASSSLGVTQETQYF

J gene: TRBJ1-2
clone size: once
V gene: TRBV12-3/TRBV12-4
CDR3 protein: CASRSPVYGYTF

J gene: TRBJ2-1
clone size: NA
V gene: TRBV5-1
CDR3 protein: CASSGGVTGNEQFF

J gene: TRBJ1-1
clone size: NA
V gene: TRBV3-1/TRBV3-2
CDR3 protein: CASSQGPLGLNTEAFF

J gene: TRBJ2-6
clone size: NA
V gene: TRBV7-8
CDR3 protein: CASSYSQGALLSGANVLTF

J gene: TRBJ1-3
clone size: NA
V gene: TRBV6-5
CDR3 protein: CASSLRTGTGNTIYF

J gene: TRBJ1-5
clone size: once
V gene: TRBV5-1
CDR3 protein: CASSLGDTNQPQHF

J gene: TRBJ1-1
clone size: once
V gene: TRBV30
CDR3 protein: CAWIIKGDTEAFF

J gene: TRBJ1-4
clone size: NA
V gene: TRBV7-9
CDR3 protein: CASSLDRLGEKLFF

J gene: TRBJ1-2
clone size: few
V gene: TRBV3-1/TRBV3-2
CDR3 protein: CASSQGYGYTF

J gene: TRBJ1-5
clone size: NA
V gene: TRBV4-1
CDR3 protein: CASSQEGGYQPQHF

J gene: TRBJ1-2
clone size: NA
V gene: TRBV2
CDR3 protein: CASSKGTAVYGYTF

J gene: TRBJ1-2
clone size: NA
V gene: TRBV3-1/TRBV3-2
CDR3 protein: CASSYYGAANYGYTF

J gene: TRBJ2-2
clone size: NA
V gene: TRBV23-1
CDR3 protein: CATRDTDPFFANTGELFF

J gene: TRBJ1-5
clone size: NA
V gene: TRBV7-8
CDR3 protein: CASSYRDGNQPQHF

J gene: TRBJ1-1
clone size: NA
V gene: TRBV10-2
CDR3 protein: CASSENVWANHAFF

J gene: TRBJ2-1
clone size: NA
V gene: TRBV6-5
CDR3 protein: CASSYLRLAAANEQFF

J gene: TRBJ1-4
clone size: once
V gene: TRBV28
CDR3 protein: CASRTIRTDEKLFF

J gene: TRBJ1-2
clone size: NA
V gene: TRBV10-3
CDR3 protein: CAISEQGRGYTF

J gene: TRBJ2-6
clone size: NA
V gene: TRBV10-3
CDR3 protein: CAISVRSGANVLTF

J gene: TRBJ1-5
clone size: NA
V gene: TRBV7-8
CDR3 protein: CASSNGQPQHF

J gene: TRBJ2-5
clone size: NA
V gene: TRBV29-1
CDR3 protein: CSVLWGSRETQYF

J gene: TRBJ1-4
clone size: NA
V gene: TRBV5-1
CDR3 protein: CASSSENEKLFF

J gene: TRBJ2-6
clone size: NA
V gene: TRBV11-1
CDR3 protein: CASSLGNSGANVLTF

J gene: TRBJ2-5
clone size: NA
V gene: TRBV9
CDR3 protein: CASSPSGNVLETQYF

J gene: TRBJ2-5
clone size: NA
V gene: TRBV5-6
CDR3 protein: CASSLAGGRETQYF

J gene: TRBJ1-5
clone size: NA
V gene: TRBV12-3/TRBV12-4
CDR3 protein: CASSIQGQPQHF

J gene: TRBJ1-3
clone size: NA
V gene: TRBV27
CDR3 protein: CASSPMGGGSSTIYF

J gene: TRBJ1-1
clone size: once
V gene: TRBV27
CDR3 protein: CASIRTGLNTEAFF

J gene: TRBJ2-5
clone size: NA
V gene: TRBV6-5
CDR3 protein: CASTHLGQGQETQYF

J gene: TRBJ1-1
clone size: NA
V gene: TRBV19
CDR3 protein: CASRRTHLEGNTEAFF

J gene: TRBJ1-2
clone size: NA
V gene: TRBV7-3
CDR3 protein: CASSKGNNYGYTF

J gene: TRBJ2-1
clone size: NA
V gene: TRBV12-3/TRBV12-4
CDR3 protein: CASTPTVYNEQFF

J gene: TRBJ1-2
clone size: NA
V gene: TRBV4-1
CDR3 protein: CASSQAGTAGYGYTF

J gene: TRBJ2-1
clone size: NA
V gene: TRBV7-2
CDR3 protein: CASSSFTSGGYNEQFF

J gene: TRBJ2-1
clone size: NA
V gene: TRBV6-5
CDR3 protein: CASRWTGGSDEQFF

J gene: TRBJ1-1
clone size: NA
V gene: TRBV13
CDR3 protein: CASSLQDRVTEAFF

J gene: TRBJ2-2
clone size: NA
V gene: TRBV6-5
CDR3 protein: CATRVTNTGELFF

J gene: TRBJ1-1
clone size: NA
V gene: TRBV5-1
CDR3 protein: CASNIPGQRNTEAFF

J gene: TRBJ2-3
clone size: NA
V gene: TRBV7-8
CDR3 protein: CASRLAGALTDTQYF

J gene: TRBJ1-1
clone size: NA
V gene: TRBV30
CDR3 protein: CAWRAPGQRNTEAFF

J gene: TRBJ2-7
clone size: NA
V gene: TRBV5-6
CDR3 protein: CASSPFRAYEQYF

J gene: TRBJ1-5
clone size: few
V gene: TRBV6-5
CDR3 protein: CASRQGSSTNQPQHF